These T cell receptor beta chains were read from a single sample in a study of blood T cell repertoires in COVID-19. Some clones are missing from TCRdb's copy, which holds only in-frame ones; the method was immunoSEQ multiplex PCR. In the table there are approximately 220,000 clones, more than 80% of which are singletons. The specimen sequenced was peripheral blood. The origin of the receptors is a woman aged 80 or over with acute or convalescent COVID-19. CDR3s include the opening cysteine and the closing phenylalanine or tryptophan. The D gene is left open where the match is weak. Some rows mark clone size as missing; the rest say once, few, many or name a class of expanded clone.

abundance: NA
d_gene: NA
len: 13
j_gene: TRBJ1-2
v_gene: TRBV4-3
CDR3aa: CASSERLGGGYTF
CDR3nt: TGCGCCAGCAGTGAAAGGTTGGGAGGAGGCTACACCTTC

abundance: once
d_gene: TRBD1
len: 18
j_gene: TRBJ1-1
v_gene: TRBV7-8
CDR3aa: CASSRLIPAPTGVTEAFF
CDR3nt: TGTGCCAGCAGCCGTTTGATCCCGGCCCCGACAGGGGTCACTGAAGCTTTCTTT

abundance: NA
d_gene: TRBD1
len: 16
j_gene: TRBJ2-1
v_gene: TRBV5-6
CDR3aa: CASSSLQGEPYNEQFF
CDR3nt: TGTGCCAGCAGCTCATTACAGGGGGAACCCTACAATGAGCAGTTCTTC

abundance: NA
d_gene: NA
len: 15
j_gene: TRBJ2-2
v_gene: TRBV29-1
CDR3aa: CSVQQVRPNTGELFF
CDR3nt: TGCAGCGTTCAACAGGTCCGGCCGAACACCGGGGAGCTGTTTTTT

abundance: NA
d_gene: NA
len: 14
j_gene: TRBJ1-6
v_gene: TRBV9
CDR3aa: CASSPLNADSPLHF
CDR3nt: TGTGCCAGCAGCCCATTAAATGCGGATTCACCCCTCCACTTT

abundance: NA
d_gene: TRBD1
len: 14
j_gene: TRBJ2-7
v_gene: TRBV19
CDR3aa: CASSYSTGDHEQYF
CDR3nt: TGTGCCAGTAGTTACTCGACAGGGGACCACGAGCAGTACTTC

abundance: NA
d_gene: NA
len: 18
j_gene: TRBJ2-7
v_gene: TRBV7-9
CDR3aa: CASSLEVVGTFGSYEQYF
CDR3nt: TGTGCCAGCAGCTTAGAAGTTGTGGGGACATTTGGCTCCTACGAGCAGTACTTC

abundance: NA
d_gene: TRBD1
len: 14
j_gene: TRBJ1-5
v_gene: TRBV19
CDR3aa: CASSPLGQGFPQHF
CDR3nt: TGTGCCAGCAGTCCCCTGGGACAGGGATTCCCCCAGCATTTT

abundance: NA
d_gene: NA
len: 15
j_gene: TRBJ1-4
v_gene: TRBV2
CDR3aa: CASSNVRGGNEKLFF
CDR3nt: TGTGCCAGCAGCAACGTTAGGGGGGGTAATGAAAAACTGTTTTTT

abundance: NA
d_gene: NA
len: 13
j_gene: TRBJ1-1
v_gene: TRBV29-1
CDR3aa: CSVCPWANTEAFF
CDR3nt: TGCAGCGTCTGTCCCTGGGCGAACACTGAAGCTTTCTTT

abundance: NA
d_gene: NA
len: 15
j_gene: TRBJ1-1
v_gene: TRBV5-5
CDR3aa: CASSLNQGVNTEAFF
CDR3nt: TGTGCCAGCAGCTTGAACCAGGGTGTGAACACTGAAGCTTTCTTT

abundance: NA
d_gene: NA
len: 17
j_gene: TRBJ1-3
v_gene: TRBV7-2
CDR3aa: CASSPQSQAFSGNTIYF
CDR3nt: TGTGCCAGCAGCCCACAATCACAGGCGTTCTCTGGAAACACCATATATTTT

abundance: NA
d_gene: TRBD1
len: 15
j_gene: TRBJ2-2
v_gene: TRBV6-6
CDR3aa: CASSFTGGDAGELFF
CDR3nt: TGTGCCAGCAGTTTCACAGGGGGCGACGCCGGGGAGCTGTTTTTT

abundance: NA
d_gene: NA
len: 11
j_gene: TRBJ2-7
v_gene: TRBV6-5
CDR3aa: CAAVSSYEQYF
CDR3nt: TGTGCCGCAGTCTCCTCCTACGAGCAGTACTTC

abundance: NA
d_gene: TRBD1
len: 12
j_gene: TRBJ2-7
v_gene: TRBV30
CDR3aa: CAWSGQGNEQYF
CDR3nt: TGTGCCTGGAGTGGACAGGGAAACGAGCAGTACTTC

abundance: few
d_gene: NA
len: 14
j_gene: TRBJ1-1
v_gene: TRBV14
CDR3aa: CASSQGHMNTEAFF
CDR3nt: TGTGCCAGCAGCCAGGGACATATGAACACTGAAGCTTTCTTT

abundance: few
d_gene: NA
len: 14
j_gene: TRBJ1-2
v_gene: TRBV9
CDR3aa: CASSAPTGIYGYTF
CDR3nt: TGTGCCAGCAGCGCCCCAACAGGGATCTATGGCTACACCTTC

abundance: once
d_gene: NA
len: 14
j_gene: TRBJ2-3
v_gene: TRBV28
CDR3aa: CAIQGRVSTDTQYF
CDR3nt: TGTGCCATTCAAGGGCGGGTAAGCACAGATACGCAGTATTTT

abundance: NA
d_gene: TRBD1
len: 15
j_gene: TRBJ2-7
v_gene: TRBV24-1
CDR3aa: CATSAGQGAINEQYF
CDR3nt: TGTGCCACCAGTGCCGGACAGGGGGCTATAAACGAGCAGTACTTC

abundance: NA
d_gene: NA
len: 14
j_gene: TRBJ2-7
v_gene: TRBV18
CDR3aa: CASSPGPQSYEQYF
CDR3nt: TGTGCCAGCTCACCGGGCCCCCAGTCCTACGAGCAGTACTTC

abundance: NA
d_gene: NA
len: 11
j_gene: TRBJ2-3
v_gene: TRBV11-3
CDR3aa: CASSEADTQYF
CDR3nt: TGTGCCAGCAGCGAGGCAGATACGCAGTATTTT

abundance: NA
d_gene: TRBD1
len: 14
j_gene: TRBJ2-7
v_gene: TRBV6-5
CDR3aa: CASSQDRGPYEQYF
CDR3nt: TGTGCCAGCAGTCAGGACAGGGGGCCTTACGAGCAGTACTTC

abundance: once
d_gene: NA
len: 15
j_gene: TRBJ1-5
v_gene: TRBV19
CDR3aa: CASSIVQYSNQPQHF
CDR3nt: TGTGCCAGTAGTATTGTACAGTATAGCAATCAGCCCCAGCATTTT

abundance: NA
d_gene: NA
len: 12
j_gene: TRBJ2-2
v_gene: TRBV7-3
CDR3aa: CASSYPAGELFF
CDR3nt: TGTGCCAGCAGCTACCCAGCCGGGGAGCTGTTTTTT

abundance: medium-sized
d_gene: NA
len: 15
j_gene: TRBJ1-5
v_gene: TRBV28
CDR3aa: CASSHQGNLNQPQHF
CDR3nt: TGTGCCAGCAGCCATCAGGGGAACCTCAATCAGCCCCAGCATTTT

abundance: NA
d_gene: NA
len: 13
j_gene: TRBJ2-5
v_gene: TRBV14
CDR3aa: CASSQAGFETQYF
CDR3nt: TGTGCCAGCAGCCAAGCAGGGTTCGAGACCCAGTACTTC

abundance: NA
d_gene: TRBD2
len: 14
j_gene: TRBJ2-7
v_gene: TRBV19
CDR3aa: CASSTPGLADEQYF
CDR3nt: TGTGCCAGTAGTACACCGGGACTAGCGGACGAGCAGTACTTC

abundance: NA
d_gene: TRBD2
len: 16
j_gene: TRBJ2-2
v_gene: TRBV28
CDR3aa: CASSSPSGWGTGELFF
CDR3nt: TGTGCCAGCAGTTCCCCTAGCGGGTGGGGAACCGGGGAGCTGTTTTTT

abundance: NA
d_gene: NA
len: 11
j_gene: TRBJ2-7
v_gene: TRBV30
CDR3aa: CAWSGGVKQYF
CDR3nt: TGTGCCTGGAGTGGGGGAGTAAAGCAGTACTTC

abundance: NA
d_gene: TRBD2
len: 15
j_gene: TRBJ2-2
v_gene: TRBV7-2
CDR3aa: CASSPLAGVGGELFF
CDR3nt: TGTGCCAGCAGCCCTCTAGCGGGGGTGGGCGGGGAGCTGTTTTTT

abundance: NA
d_gene: NA
len: 14
j_gene: TRBJ1-1
v_gene: TRBV5-1
CDR3aa: CASSLGVADTEAFF
CDR3nt: TGCGCCAGCAGCTTGGGGGTGGCGGACACTGAAGCTTTCTTT

abundance: few
d_gene: TRBD1
len: 14
j_gene: TRBJ2-4
v_gene: TRBV5-6
CDR3aa: CASSLADRANIQYF
CDR3nt: TGTGCCAGCAGCTTGGCCGACAGGGCGAACATTCAGTACTTC

abundance: NA
d_gene: TRBD1
len: 15
j_gene: TRBJ2-1
v_gene: TRBV6-1
CDR3aa: CASSEPGQGYNEQFF
CDR3nt: TGTGCCAGCAGTGAACCGGGACAGGGGTACAATGAGCAGTTCTTC

abundance: NA
d_gene: TRBD2
len: 15
j_gene: TRBJ2-7
v_gene: TRBV7-2
CDR3aa: CASSPNAGGAYEQYF
CDR3nt: TGTGCCAGCAGCCCAAATGCCGGGGGGGCCTACGAGCAGTACTTC

abundance: NA
d_gene: NA
len: 19
j_gene: TRBJ1-5
v_gene: TRBV27
CDR3aa: CASSLRKRLEVRGNQPQHF
CDR3nt: TGTGCCAGCAGTTTACGCAAGCGGCTGGAGGTAAGGGGCAATCAGCCCCAGCATTTT

abundance: NA
d_gene: TRBD1
len: 14
j_gene: TRBJ2-1
v_gene: TRBV24-1
CDR3aa: CATRPGQANNEQFF
CDR3nt: TGTGCCACCAGACCGGGACAGGCCAACAATGAGCAGTTCTTC

abundance: NA
d_gene: NA
len: 15
j_gene: TRBJ2-7
v_gene: TRBV30
CDR3aa: CAWSVDGSGPYEQYF
CDR3nt: TGTGCCTGGAGTGTAGACGGCAGCGGACCATACGAGCAGTACTTC

abundance: NA
d_gene: TRBD2
len: 13
j_gene: TRBJ2-1
v_gene: TRBV10-1
CDR3aa: CASSRLAAGEQFF
CDR3nt: TGCGCCAGCAGTAGACTAGCCGCGGGTGAGCAGTTCTTC

abundance: NA
d_gene: NA
len: 11
j_gene: TRBJ1-4
v_gene: TRBV2
CDR3aa: CASSETAKLFF
CDR3nt: TGTGCCAGCAGTGAGACAGCAAAACTGTTTTTT

abundance: once
d_gene: NA
len: 14
j_gene: TRBJ1-3
v_gene: TRBV11-3
CDR3aa: CASSQDSSGNTIYF
CDR3nt: TGTGCCAGCAGCCAGGACAGCTCTGGAAACACCATATATTTT

abundance: NA
d_gene: TRBD2
len: 16
j_gene: TRBJ2-7
v_gene: TRBV12-5
CDR3aa: CASGHPPSGSGYEQYF
CDR3nt: TGTGCTAGTGGTCACCCCCCTAGCGGGAGTGGGTACGAGCAGTACTTC

abundance: NA
d_gene: NA
len: 14
j_gene: TRBJ2-7
v_gene: TRBV11-3
CDR3aa: CASSSGHLSYEQYF
CDR3nt: TGTGCCAGCAGCTCCGGACACCTCTCCTACGAGCAGTACTTC

abundance: NA
d_gene: TRBD1
len: 17
j_gene: TRBJ1-4
v_gene: TRBV5-1
CDR3aa: CASSSPGQGDLGEKLFF
CDR3nt: TGCGCCAGCAGCTCGCCGGGACAGGGGGACCTGGGCGAAAAACTGTTTTTT

abundance: NA
d_gene: NA
len: 16
j_gene: TRBJ1-6
v_gene: TRBV10-3
CDR3aa: CAISESGGFYNSPLHF
CDR3nt: TGTGCCATCAGTGAGTCAGGAGGATTCTATAATTCACCCCTCCACTTT

abundance: few
d_gene: TRBD2
len: 16
j_gene: TRBJ2-1
v_gene: TRBV5-1
CDR3aa: CASSLDLAGPGNEQFF
CDR3nt: TGCGCCAGCAGCTTGGACCTAGCGGGCCCCGGCAATGAGCAGTTCTTC